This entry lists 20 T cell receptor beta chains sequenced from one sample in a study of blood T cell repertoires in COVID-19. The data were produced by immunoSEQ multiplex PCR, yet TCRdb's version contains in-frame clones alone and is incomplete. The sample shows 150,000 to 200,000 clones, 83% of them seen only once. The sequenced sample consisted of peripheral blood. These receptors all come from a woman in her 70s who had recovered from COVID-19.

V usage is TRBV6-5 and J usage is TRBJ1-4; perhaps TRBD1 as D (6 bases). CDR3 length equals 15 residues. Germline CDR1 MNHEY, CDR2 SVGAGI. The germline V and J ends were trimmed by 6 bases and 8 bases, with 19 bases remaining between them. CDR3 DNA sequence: TGTGCCAGCAGCCTGGGGGGGCAGGCAGGAGAAAAACTGTTTTTT. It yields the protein CASSLGGQAGEKLFF.

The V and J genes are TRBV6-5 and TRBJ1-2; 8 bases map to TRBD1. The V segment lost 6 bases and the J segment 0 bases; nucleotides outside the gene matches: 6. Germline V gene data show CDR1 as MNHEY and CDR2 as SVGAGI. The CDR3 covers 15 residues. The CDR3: CASSPGTGSNYGYTF. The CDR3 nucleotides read TGTGCCAGCAGCCCCGGGACAGGATCTAACTATGGCTACACCTTC.

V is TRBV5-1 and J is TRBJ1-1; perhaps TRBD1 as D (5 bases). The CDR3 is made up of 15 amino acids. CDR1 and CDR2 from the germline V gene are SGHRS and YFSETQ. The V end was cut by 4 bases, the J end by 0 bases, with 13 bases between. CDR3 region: CASSPRGTVNTEAFF. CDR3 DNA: TGCGCCAGCAGCCCCCGGGGGACCGTGAACACTGAAGCTTTCTTT.

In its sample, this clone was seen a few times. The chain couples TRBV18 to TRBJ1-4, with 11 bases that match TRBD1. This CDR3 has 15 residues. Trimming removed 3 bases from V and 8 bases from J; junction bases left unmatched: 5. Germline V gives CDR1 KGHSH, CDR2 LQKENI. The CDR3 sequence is CASSPLRDRGEKLFF. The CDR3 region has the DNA TGTGCCAGCTCACCTTTGCGGGACAGGGGGGAAAAACTGTTTTTT.

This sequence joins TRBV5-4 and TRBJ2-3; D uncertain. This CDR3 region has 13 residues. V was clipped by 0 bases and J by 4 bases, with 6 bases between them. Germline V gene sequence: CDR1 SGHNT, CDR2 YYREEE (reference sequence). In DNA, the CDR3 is TGTGCCAGCAGCTTGGCGGTGGCAGATACGCAGTATTTT. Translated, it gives CASSLAVADTQYF.

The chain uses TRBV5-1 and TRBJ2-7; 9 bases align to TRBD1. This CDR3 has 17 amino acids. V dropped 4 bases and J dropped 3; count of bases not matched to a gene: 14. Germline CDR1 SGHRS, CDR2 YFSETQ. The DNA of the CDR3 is TGCGCCAGCAGCCCGGACAGGGGAAACCCTATACTCTACGAGCAGTACTTC. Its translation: CASSPDRGNPILYEQYF.

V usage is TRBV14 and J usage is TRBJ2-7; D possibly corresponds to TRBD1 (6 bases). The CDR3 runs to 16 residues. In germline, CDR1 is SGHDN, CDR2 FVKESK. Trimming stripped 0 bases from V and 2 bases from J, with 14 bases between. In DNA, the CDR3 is TGTGCCAGCAGCCAAGAGGGGTCAGGGGTCGCCTACGAGCAGTACTTC. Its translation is CASSQEGSGVAYEQYF.

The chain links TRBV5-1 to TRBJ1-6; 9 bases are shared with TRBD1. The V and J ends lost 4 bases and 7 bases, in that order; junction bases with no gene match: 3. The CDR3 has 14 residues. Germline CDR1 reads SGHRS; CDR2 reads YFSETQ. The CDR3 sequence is CASSPGTGNSPLHF. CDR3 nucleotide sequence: TGCGCCAGCAGCCCGGGGACAGGGAATTCACCCCTCCACTTT.

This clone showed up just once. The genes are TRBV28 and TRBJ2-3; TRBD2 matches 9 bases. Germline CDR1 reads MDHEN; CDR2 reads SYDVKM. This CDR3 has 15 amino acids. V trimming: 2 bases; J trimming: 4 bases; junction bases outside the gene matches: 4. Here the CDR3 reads CASSLGGRVSDTQYF. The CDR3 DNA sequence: TGTGCCAGCAGTTTAGGCGGGAGGGTTTCAGATACGCAGTATTTT.

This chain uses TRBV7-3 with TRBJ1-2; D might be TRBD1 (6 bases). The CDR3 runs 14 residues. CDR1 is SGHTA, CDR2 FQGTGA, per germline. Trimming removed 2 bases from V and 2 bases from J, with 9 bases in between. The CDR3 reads CASSLGGTNYGYTF. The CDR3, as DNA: TGTGCCAGCAGCTTAGGGGGCACAAACTATGGCTACACCTTC.

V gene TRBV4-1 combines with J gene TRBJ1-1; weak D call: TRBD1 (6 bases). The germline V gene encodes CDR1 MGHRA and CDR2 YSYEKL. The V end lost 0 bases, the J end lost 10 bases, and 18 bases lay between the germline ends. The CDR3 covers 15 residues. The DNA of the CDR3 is TGCGCCAGCAGCCAAGATCTCCGCAGGGGCGTCGTAGCTTTCTTT. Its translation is CASSQDLRRGVVAFF.

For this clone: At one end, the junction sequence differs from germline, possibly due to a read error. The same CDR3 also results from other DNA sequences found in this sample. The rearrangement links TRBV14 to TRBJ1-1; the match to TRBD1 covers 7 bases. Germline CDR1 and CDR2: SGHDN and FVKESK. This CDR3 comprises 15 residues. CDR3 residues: CASSRYTGAFTEAFF. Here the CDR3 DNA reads TGTGCTAGCAGCCGGTATACAGGGGCCTTCACTGAAGCTTTCTTT.

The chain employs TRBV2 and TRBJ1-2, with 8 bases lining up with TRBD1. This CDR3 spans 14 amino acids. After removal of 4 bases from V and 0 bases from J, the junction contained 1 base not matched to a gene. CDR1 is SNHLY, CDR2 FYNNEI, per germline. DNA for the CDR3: TGTGCCAGCAGTGCGGGACAGGCTAACTATGGCTACACCTTC. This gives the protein CASSAGQANYGYTF.

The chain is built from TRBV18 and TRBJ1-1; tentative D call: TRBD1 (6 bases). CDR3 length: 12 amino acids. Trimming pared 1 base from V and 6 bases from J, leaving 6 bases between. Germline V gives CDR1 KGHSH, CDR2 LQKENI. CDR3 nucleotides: TGTGCCAGCTCACCACAGGGGGCTGAAGCTTTCTTT. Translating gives CASSPQGAEAFF.

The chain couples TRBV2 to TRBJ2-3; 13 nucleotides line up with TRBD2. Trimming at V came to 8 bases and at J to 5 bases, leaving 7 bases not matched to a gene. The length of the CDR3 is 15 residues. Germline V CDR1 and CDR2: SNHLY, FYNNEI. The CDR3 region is CASAGLAGVVDTQYF. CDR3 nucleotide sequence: TGTGCCAGCGCCGGACTAGCGGGAGTGGTAGATACGCAGTATTTT.

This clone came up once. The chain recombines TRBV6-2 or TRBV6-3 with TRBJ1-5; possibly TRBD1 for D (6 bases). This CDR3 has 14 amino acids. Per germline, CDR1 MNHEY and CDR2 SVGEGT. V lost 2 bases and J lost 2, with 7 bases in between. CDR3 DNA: TGTGCCAGCAGTTACGCAGGGGGCAATCAGCCCCAGCATTTT. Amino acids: CASSYAGGNQPQHF.

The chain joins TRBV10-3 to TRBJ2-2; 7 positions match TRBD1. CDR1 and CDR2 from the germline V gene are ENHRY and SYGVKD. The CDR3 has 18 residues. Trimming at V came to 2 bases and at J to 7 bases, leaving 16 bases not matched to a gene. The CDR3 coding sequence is TGTGCCATCAGTGAGGAAAGTCCGAGGGACAGCGGTATCGGGGAGCTGTTTTTT. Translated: CAISEESPRDSGIGELFF.

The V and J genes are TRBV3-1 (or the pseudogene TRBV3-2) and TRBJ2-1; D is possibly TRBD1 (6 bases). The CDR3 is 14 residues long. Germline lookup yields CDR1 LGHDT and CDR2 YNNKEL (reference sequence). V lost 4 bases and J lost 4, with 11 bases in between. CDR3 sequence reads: CASSPRQAYNEQFF. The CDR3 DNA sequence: TGTGCCAGCAGCCCCCGACAGGCTTACAATGAGCAGTTCTTC.

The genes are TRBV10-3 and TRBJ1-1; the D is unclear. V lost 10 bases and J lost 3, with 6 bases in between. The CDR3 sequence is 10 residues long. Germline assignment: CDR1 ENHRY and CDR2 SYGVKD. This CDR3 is CASGDTEAFF. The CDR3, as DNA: TGTGCCAGCGGAGACACTGAAGCTTTCTTT.

The CDR3, as DNA: TGTGCCAGCAGTTCGTTTTGGTCCGGAGGCAATGAGCAGTTCTTC. As protein: CASSSFWSGGNEQFF. The chain couples TRBV28 to TRBJ2-1; weak D call: TRBD2 (5 bases). The CDR3 runs 15 residues. V gave up 4 bases and J gave up 6 bases, with 16 bases separating them. CDR1 is MDHEN and CDR2 is SYDVKM in the germline V gene.